Below, 22 T cell receptor beta chains from the same sample are listed, as sequenced in a study of T cell responses to AZD1222 COVID-19 vaccine. Some clones are missing from TCRdb's copy, which holds only in-frame ones; the method was immunoSEQ multiplex PCR. The sample has about 180,000 clones; about nine tenths are singletons. This material consisted of peripheral blood, taken 28 days after the second AZD1222 dose. All receptors come from an adult who received the AZD1222 COVID-19 vaccine.

The chain joins TRBV19 to TRBJ2-2; TRBD1 might be the D (6 bases). V dropped 3 bases and J dropped 5 bases, with 7 bases sitting between them. The germline V gene encodes CDR1 LNHDA and CDR2 SQIVND (reference sequence). This CDR3 has 13 residues. CDR3 sequence reads: CASSIQGTGELFF. CDR3 sequence (DNA): TGTGCCAGTAGTATCCAGGGGACCGGGGAGCTGTTTTTT.

V gene TRBV27 combines with J gene TRBJ2-1; 7 bases agree with TRBD1. The CDR3 extends over 13 amino acids. In germline, CDR1 is MNHEY, CDR2 SMNVEV (reference sequence). After removal of 7 bases from V and 1 base from J, the junction contained 1 base not matched to a gene. The CDR3 DNA follows: TGTGCCAGCACCAGGGGGTCCTACAATGAGCAGTTCTTC. Translating gives CASTRGSYNEQFF.

The chain joins TRBV7-9 to TRBJ2-1, with 8 bases fitting TRBD1. V was clipped by 0 bases and J by 9 bases; unmatched bases: 7. CDR1 is SEHNR and CDR2 is FQNEAQ in the germline V gene (reference sequence). This CDR3 has 15 residues. CDR3 in DNA: TGTGCCAGCAGCTTAGCTTCCCAGGGGGCAAGTGAGCAGTTCTTC. Residues: CASSLASQGASEQFF.

To note about this clone: A read error may account for a junction end that differs from germline. J is TRBJ2-7 and V is TRBV7-9; D is unclear. This CDR3 comprises 14 residues. Germline CDR1 is SEHNR and CDR2 is FQNEAQ (reference sequence). The CDR3 spells CASSLYPPAYEQYF. For the CDR3, the DNA is TGTGCCAGCAGCTTATATCCACCCGCCTATGAGCAGTACTTC.

The chain couples TRBV3-1 (or the pseudogene TRBV3-2) to TRBJ2-5; 9 nucleotides line up with TRBD2. The length of the CDR3 is 17 residues. Germline V gene lookup returns CDR1 LGHDT and CDR2 YNNKEL (reference sequence). J gave up 2 bases and V 3 bases, and 10 bases lay outside the gene matches. The CDR3 DNA sequence: TGTGCCAGCAGCCAGAACACCCCCCTAGCGGGGCAAGAGACCCAGTACTTC. Translating gives CASSQNTPLAGQETQYF.

The chain employs TRBV14 and TRBJ1-1; weak D call: TRBD1 (6 bases). The CDR3 runs to 14 residues. V lost 8 bases and J lost 0, with 13 bases in between. CDR1 and CDR2 from the germline V gene are SGHDN and FVKESK. The CDR3 DNA sequence: TGTGCCAGCCAGATTGGACAGCTGAACACTGAAGCTTTCTTT. The encoded protein is CASQIGQLNTEAFF.

This rearrangement joins TRBV5-1 to TRBJ2-2, with D unclear. There are 15 residues in the CDR3. The ends were cut back, 3 bases at V and 4 bases at J, with 13 bases in the middle. Germline loops: CDR1 SGHRS, CDR2 YFSETQ. Written as DNA, the CDR3 is TGCGCCAGCAGCTATGCCGGGCCGCCCACCGGGGAGCTGTTTTTT. The encoded protein is CASSYAGPPTGELFF.

The chain carries TRBV7-9 and TRBJ1-2; 10 positions match TRBD1. Germline V gives CDR1 SEHNR, CDR2 FQNEAQ (reference sequence). CDR3 length: 14 amino acids. The V segment lost 5 bases and the J segment 6 bases; nucleotides outside the gene matches: 6. As DNA, the CDR3 is TGTGCCAGCAGCAGCTGGACAGGGGGGGATGGCTACACCTTC. Translating it yields CASSSWTGGDGYTF. Full variable domain (remainder filled in from reference TRBV7-9 and TRBJ1-2): DTGVSQNPRHKITKRGQNVTFRCDPISEHNRLYWYRQTLGQGPEFLTYFQNEAQLEKSRLLSDRFSAERPKGSFSTLEIQRTEQGDSAMYLCASSSWTGGDGYTFGSGTRLTVV.

This rearrangement joins TRBV27 to TRBJ1-5; 8 positions match TRBD1. In germline, CDR1 is MNHEY, CDR2 SMNVEV (reference sequence). J was trimmed by 2 bases and V by 6 bases; bases with no gene match: 15. The CDR3 is 18 amino acids. The CDR3 DNA follows: TGTGCCAGCAGGTCAGGGCGACAGGGGATACTCGGCAATCAGCCCCAGCATTTT. This translates into CASRSGRQGILGNQPQHF.

This chain connects TRBV5-8 to TRBJ1-1, with a possible D match to TRBD1 (5 bases). The CDR3 consists of 16 residues. Germline assignment: CDR1 SGHTS and CDR2 YDEGEE. V lost 0 bases to trimming and J lost 3 bases, with 15 bases between them. The CDR3 nucleotides are TGTGCCAGCAGCTTGGAGGGACTTCCGACCGACACTGAAGCTTTCTTT. Its protein is CASSLEGLPTDTEAFF.

V usage is TRBV7-9 and J usage is TRBJ1-2; TRBD1 might be the D (6 bases). Germline V gene sequence: CDR1 SEHNR, CDR2 FQNEAQ (reference sequence). This CDR3 is 14 amino acids long. The ends were cut back, 7 bases at V and 3 bases at J, with 15 bases in the middle. The CDR3 loop reads CASTERTEDYGYTF. Here the CDR3 DNA reads TGTGCCAGCACCGAACGGACAGAAGACTATGGCTACACCTTC.

The chain couples TRBV7-3 to TRBJ1-3, with a weak D call TRBD1 (5 bases). Germline loops: CDR1 SGHTA, CDR2 FQGTGA. V gave up 0 bases and J gave up 7 bases, with 13 bases separating them. The CDR3 totals 15 residues. CDR3 nucleotides: TGTGCCAGCAGCTTAACCTCAGGGCAATGGAACACCATATATTTT. Protein: CASSLTSGQWNTIYF.

The chain carries TRBV19 and TRBJ2-2; D gene ambiguous. CDR1 and CDR2 from the germline V gene are LNHDA and SQIVND (reference sequence). Deletions cut 1 base from V and 1 base from J, with 4 bases between. This CDR3 spans 14 amino acids. CDR3 sequence: CASSIGRNTGELFF. In nucleotides, the CDR3 is TGTGCCAGTAGTATAGGGCGGAACACCGGGGAGCTGTTTTTT.

This chain links TRBV19 with TRBJ1-5; D is possibly TRBD1 (6 bases). This CDR3 spans 15 amino acids. CDR1 is LNHDA, CDR2 SQIVND, per germline (reference sequence). V shed 5 bases and J shed 2 bases, with 13 bases lying between them. The CDR3 reads CASSRTGLGNQPQHF. In nucleotides, the CDR3 is TGTGCCAGTAGTCGAACAGGGTTGGGCAATCAGCCCCAGCATTTT.

The chain has TRBV14 and TRBJ2-1; the match to TRBD1 covers 10 bases. Germline CDR1 and CDR2: SGHDN and FVKESK. The junction had 12 bases not matched to a gene; V was cut back by 3 bases and J by 4 bases. The CDR3 covers 18 residues. The CDR3 loop is CASSQRTGGTTYYNEQFF. The CDR3, as DNA: TGTGCCAGCAGCCAGCGGACAGGGGGGACTACCTATTACAATGAGCAGTTCTTC.

This chain uses TRBV7-2 with TRBJ1-3, with D possibly TRBD1 on 5 matching bases. V was clipped by 4 bases and J by 9 bases, with 13 bases between them. Germline-derived CDR1 and CDR2 are SGHTA and FQGNSA. CDR3 size: 13 residues. The DNA for the CDR3 is TGTGCCAGCAGCTCGGGACTCCCAGGCACCATATATTTT. Protein product: CASSSGLPGTIYF.

V and J are TRBV6-5 and TRBJ2-7; D is possibly TRBD2 (6 bases). Germline CDR1 is MNHEY and CDR2 is SVGAGI. Trimming left V 7 bases short and J 6 bases short, with 16 bases between. This CDR3 has 13 residues. The chain's CDR3 is CASTALGGSEQYF. The CDR3 DNA is TGTGCCAGCACTGCACTCGGGGGTAGCGAGCAGTACTTC.

This clone is a singleton in its sample. The chain recombines TRBV7-2 with TRBJ1-6, with 9 bases aligning to TRBD1. The CDR3 has 16 amino acids. The germline V gene encodes CDR1 SGHTA and CDR2 FQGNSA. V shed 6 bases and J 7 bases; nucleotides not matched to a gene: 10. For the CDR3, the DNA is TGTGCCAGCAGTCAAAACAGGGGGCCGGCGAATTCACCCCTCCACTTT. Protein sequence: CASSQNRGPANSPLHF.

V usage is TRBV7-9 and J usage is TRBJ1-2; D is uncertain. The CDR3 is 14 residues long. V dropped 1 base and J dropped 4 bases, with 10 bases sitting between them. Germline loops: CDR1 SEHNR, CDR2 FQNEAQ (reference sequence). This chain's CDR3 is CASSLVHNSYGYTF. In DNA form, the CDR3 reads TGTGCCAGCAGCTTAGTGCACAACAGCTATGGCTACACCTTC.

This clone was recorded once. This chain uses TRBV9 with TRBJ1-1; unclear D gene. Germline V gene sequence: CDR1 SGDLS, CDR2 YYNGEE. V dropped 0 bases and J dropped 0 bases, with 3 bases sitting between them. The CDR3 has 13 residues. This chain's CDR3 is CASSVVVNTEAFF. The DNA of the CDR3 is TGTGCCAGCAGCGTAGTGGTGAACACTGAAGCTTTCTTT.

The chain is built from TRBV4-3 and TRBJ1-3; D call uncertain. Trimming took off 4 bases at V and 2 bases at J, with 9 bases between the two ends. Germline CDR1 reads LGHNA; CDR2 reads YSLEER. CDR3 size: 14 residues. Written as DNA, the CDR3 is TGCGCCAGCAGCCTAGAGACCGCTGGAAACACCATATATTTT. Translating it yields CASSLETAGNTIYF.

The chain links TRBV6-1 to TRBJ2-5; the D gene is possibly TRBD1 (5 bases). Trimming took off 0 bases at V and 1 base at J, with 15 bases between the two ends. The length of the CDR3 is 17 residues. The germline V gene encodes CDR1 MNHNS and CDR2 SASEGT. The CDR3 protein is CASSEAGAGWPQETQYF. Here the CDR3 DNA reads TGTGCCAGCAGTGAAGCTGGAGCAGGGTGGCCCCAAGAGACCCAGTACTTC.